What follows are 27 T cell receptor beta chains derived from one specimen sequenced in a study of CD8+ T cells in alopecia areata. Extracted RNA was reverse transcribed into cDNA, the sequencing template. Only in-frame clones appear in the TCRdb table, and some are missing; sequencing was by immunoSEQ multiplex PCR. The sample has 190,000 or so clones; about 62% are singletons. Treatment defined: oral pan-JAK inhibitor, 5-10 mg twice daily. Sample: CD4+ T cells sorted from blood, taken at week 24, from a patient treated with tofacitinib. These receptors were taken from a human donor with alopecia areata.

This clone was seen a few times. CDR3 bases: TGTGCCAGCAGCCGGACGGGACAGGGGACTGAAGCTTTCTTT. The encoded protein is CASSRTGQGTEAFF. The chain combines TRBV7-9 with TRBJ1-1; TRBD1 agrees at 10 bases. The germline CDR1 and CDR2 sequences are SEHNR and FQNEAQ (reference sequence). This CDR3 has 14 residues. Trimming removed 5 bases from V and 5 bases from J; junction bases left unmatched: 5.

This clone has only a few counts. The chain couples TRBV10-3 to TRBJ2-3, with D perhaps TRBD1 (5 bases). Trimming shortened V by 3 bases and J by 2 bases, and 6 bases separated the two germline ends. This CDR3 region has 13 residues. Germline CDR1 and CDR2: ENHRY and SYGVKD. CDR3 amino acids: CAISEQVTDTQYF. The CDR3 nucleotides are TGTGCCATCAGTGAACAGGTCACAGATACGCAGTATTTT.

The chain joins TRBV7-8 to TRBJ2-6, with TRBD1 matching over 7 bases. Germline values: CDR1 SGHVS, CDR2 FQNEAQ. CDR3 length equals 16 residues. With V trimmed by 0 bases and J by 1 base, 0 bases remained unmatched. Written as DNA, the CDR3 is TGTGCCAGCAGCTTAGCGACAGGGTCTGGGGCCAACGTCCTGACTTTC. Translated: CASSLATGSGANVLTF.

The chain couples TRBV20-1 to TRBJ1-6; TRBD1 aligns across 7 bases. The V segment lost 5 bases and the J segment 13 bases; nucleotides outside the gene matches: 5. Germline CDR1 reads DFQATT; CDR2 reads SNEGSKA (reference sequence). This CDR3 spans 11 amino acids. Here the CDR3 reads CSAQGGDPLHF. CDR3 nucleotide sequence: TGCAGTGCTCAGGGGGGGGACCCCCTCCACTTT.

J is TRBJ1-4 and V is TRBV23-1; D not certain. TRBV23-1 belongs to the ORF category, with a function that is uncertain. Trimming left V 0 bases short and J 4 bases short, with 6 bases between. CDR3 length: 14 amino acids. The CDR3 is CASSQSLHNEKLFF. The CDR3 DNA reads as TGCGCCAGCAGTCAATCGTTGCATAATGAAAAACTGTTTTTT.

On this clone: In the same sample, other DNA sequences code for this CDR3. The CDR3 is CSVDRANTEAFF. CDR3 bases: TGCAGCGTTGACCGGGCGAACACTGAAGCTTTCTTT. The rearrangement joins TRBV29-1 to TRBJ1-1; no reliable D call. This CDR3 has 12 amino acids. Trimming took off 3 bases at V and 1 base at J, with 6 bases between the two ends. The germline gives CDR1 SQVTM, CDR2 ANQGSEA.

V and J are TRBV9 and TRBJ2-2, with 8 bases that match TRBD2. This CDR3 is built from 16 residues. The V segment lost 4 bases and the J segment 1 base; nucleotides outside the gene matches: 6. CDR1 is SGDLS and CDR2 is YYNGEE in the germline V gene. The CDR3 spells CASSQTAGGNTGELFF. CDR3 in DNA: TGTGCCAGCAGCCAGACGGCGGGGGGGAACACCGGGGAGCTGTTTTTT.

This clone was found a few times. The genes are TRBV6-5 and TRBJ2-4; TRBD1 might be the D (6 bases). V was shortened by 6 bases and J by 8 bases, with 11 bases between the two germline ends. Germline V lookup: CDR1 MNHEY, CDR2 SVGAGI. This CDR3 contains 12 residues. This chain's CDR3 is CASSRGQDIQYF. The CDR3 coding sequence is TGTGCCAGCAGCAGGGGCCAGGACATTCAGTACTTC.

The rearrangement uses TRBV5-6 and TRBJ2-2; perhaps TRBD2 as D (6 bases). The CDR3 has 17 residues. Looked up from germline, CDR1 is SGHDT and CDR2 is YYEEEE. Trimming took off 0 bases at V and 3 bases at J, with 15 bases between the two ends. In DNA form, the CDR3 reads TGTGCCAGCAGCTTGGACGGGACTTCTGTTTACACCGGGGAGCTGTTTTTT. Translated, it gives CASSLDGTSVYTGELFF.

The chain combines TRBV30 with TRBJ2-2; perhaps TRBD2 as D (7 bases). The CDR3 covers 13 residues. Deletions cut 2 bases from V and 8 bases from J, with 12 bases between. CDR1 is GTSNPN, CDR2 SVGIG, per germline (reference sequence). In DNA, the CDR3 is TGTGCCTGGAGTCCCGGGGGGACAGGGGAGCTGTTTTTT. It is translated as CAWSPGGTGELFF.

The chain joins TRBV5-1 to TRBJ2-5; maybe TRBD1 (6 bases). V shed 0 bases and J shed 1 base, with 7 bases lying between them. This CDR3 is 14 amino acids long. Germline CDR1 is SGHRS and CDR2 is YFSETQ. The CDR3 DNA follows: TGCGCCAGCAGCTTGGGGGACACCCAAGAGACCCAGTACTTC. Translation gives CASSLGDTQETQYF.

J is TRBJ1-1 and V is TRBV5-1; 7 bases map to TRBD1. Germline-derived CDR1 and CDR2 are SGHRS and YFSETQ. V shed 4 bases, J shed 3 bases, and the junction held 12 bases outside the gene matches. The CDR3 consists of 16 residues. The CDR3 DNA sequence: TGCGCCAGCAGCCTCGGCGGAACCACAGGGGACACTGAAGCTTTCTTT. It yields the protein CASSLGGTTGDTEAFF.

Judged by abundance, this clone is medium-sized. The chain has TRBV6-1 and TRBJ2-1, with no clear D. Germline-derived CDR1 and CDR2 are MNHNS and SASEGT. V was pared by 4 bases and J by 4 bases, with 8 bases between. The CDR3 has 13 amino acids. CDR3: CASSGTDYNEQFF. CDR3 nucleotides: TGTGCCAGCAGTGGAACCGATTACAATGAGCAGTTCTTC.

V is TRBV6-1 and J is TRBJ2-7; D is possibly TRBD1 (6 bases). The CDR3 covers 14 residues. V was clipped by 7 bases and J by 3 bases, with 16 bases between them. Germline loops: CDR1 MNHNS, CDR2 SASEGT. In nucleotides, the CDR3 is TGTGCCAGCACCTACACATTGGACAGCTACGAGCAGTACTTC. Amino acids: CASTYTLDSYEQYF.

The chain links TRBV5-4 to TRBJ2-7; D is possibly TRBD1 (5 bases). The CDR3 spans 15 residues. From germline, CDR1 is SGHNT and CDR2 YYREEE (reference sequence). Trimming cost V 1 base and J 1 base, with 12 bases left between them. The CDR3 reads CASSLKGALSYEQYF. The CDR3 DNA follows: TGTGCCAGCAGCTTGAAAGGGGCGCTATCCTACGAGCAGTACTTC.

The J gene is TRBJ2-5, the V gene TRBV15, with TRBD1 as a possible D gene (5 bases). Trimming removed 5 bases at V and 4 bases at J, with 17 bases between. This CDR3 region has 15 residues. The germline CDR1 and CDR2 sequences are LNHNV and YYDKDF (reference sequence). CDR3 sequence (DNA): TGTGCCACCAGCGGTATCCCGACAGCAGGAGAGACCCAGTACTTC. It translates to CATSGIPTAGETQYF.

Only one count was recorded for this clone. Distinct nucleotide sequences in the sample also encode this CDR3. The chain is built from TRBV29-1 and TRBJ2-5; 12 positions agree with TRBD2. Per germline, CDR1 SQVTM and CDR2 ANQGSEA. Unmatched junction bases numbered 5, after V lost 7 bases and J lost 5 bases. The CDR3 is 13 amino acids. The CDR3 sequence: CSAGGLAGETQYF. As DNA, the CDR3 is TGCAGCGCAGGCGGACTAGCGGGGGAGACCCAGTACTTC.

The chain is built from TRBV18 and TRBJ2-1; D remains unclear. Germline assignment: CDR1 KGHSH and CDR2 LQKENI. The ends were cut back, 3 bases at V and 0 bases at J, with 15 bases in the middle. The CDR3 covers 17 residues. The chain's CDR3 is CASSPRPGESSYNEQFF. CDR3 in DNA: TGTGCCAGCTCACCCCGGCCAGGCGAGAGCTCCTACAATGAGCAGTTCTTC. Full variable domain (missing parts from reference TRBV18 and TRBJ2-1): NAGVMQNPRHLVRRRGQEARLRCSPMKGHSHVYWYRQLPEEGLKFMVYLQKENIIDESGMPKERFSAEFPKEGPSILRIQQVVRGDSAAYFCASSPRPGESSYNEQFFGPGTRLTVL.

DNA for the CDR3: TGTGCCAGCAGCCAAGATCACAGCGGGGGGGCCGTGGAGACCCAGTACTTC. It encodes CASSQDHSGGAVETQYF. The rearrangement joins TRBV4-2 to TRBJ2-5, with 10 bases lining up with TRBD2. The V gene's germline CDR1 is LGHNA and CDR2 YNFKEQ. This CDR3 has 17 residues. The ends lost 0 bases at V and 5 bases at J; junction bases unmatched: 9.

The genes are TRBV30 and TRBJ1-1, with a tentative D call TRBD1 (5 bases). The CDR3 has 14 residues. CDR1 is GTSNPN and CDR2 is SVGIG in the germline V gene (reference sequence). Trimming removed 2 bases from V and 3 bases from J, with 13 bases in between. For the CDR3, the DNA is TGTGCCTGGAGTCGTCAGGGTTGGGACACTGAAGCTTTCTTT. It is translated as CAWSRQGWDTEAFF.

The gene calls are TRBV18 and TRBJ1-2; no definite D call. Germline V gene lookup returns CDR1 KGHSH and CDR2 LQKENI. The ends were cut back, 3 bases at V and 7 bases at J, with 9 bases in the middle. This CDR3 contains 12 residues. CDR3 sequence: CASSPRPTGYTF. The CDR3 bases are TGTGCCAGCTCACCCCGGCCAACTGGCTACACCTTC.

In this sample, this clone turned up a few times. The chain has TRBV7-2 and TRBJ2-5; 8 bases match TRBD2. This CDR3 spans 15 amino acids. Per germline, CDR1 SGHTA and CDR2 FQGNSA. The ends lost 3 bases at V and 4 bases at J; junction bases unmatched: 7. CDR3 residues: CASSFTGGPLETQYF. CDR3 coding DNA: TGTGCCAGCAGCTTTACGGGAGGGCCTTTAGAGACCCAGTACTTC.

This chain uses TRBV27 with TRBJ2-1; 13 positions match TRBD2. V was pared by 3 bases and J by 8 bases, with 4 bases of the junction left unmatched. Germline V lookup: CDR1 MNHEY, CDR2 SMNVEV (reference sequence). The CDR3 spans 15 residues. CDR3 protein: CASSLTSGGQDEQFF. CDR3 sequence (DNA): TGTGCCAGCAGTTTGACTAGCGGGGGGCAGGATGAGCAGTTCTTC.

The V and J genes are TRBV9 and TRBJ2-7; TRBD2 matches 8 bases. The trim removed 4 bases at V and 4 bases at J, leaving 7 bases unmatched. CDR1 and CDR2 from the germline V gene are SGDLS and YYNGEE. The CDR3 sequence is 14 residues long. CDR3 region: CASSSAGGAYEQYF. The CDR3 coding sequence is TGTGCCAGCAGCTCGGCGGGGGGAGCTTACGAGCAGTACTTC.

Of note for this clone: Additional DNA sequences in this sample encode the identical CDR3. CDR3 loop: CASSYSPGGRETQYF. The DNA of the CDR3 is TGTGCCAGCAGTTACTCGCCAGGGGGACGGGAGACCCAGTACTTC. The rearrangement joins TRBV6-5 to TRBJ2-5; 7 bases are shared with TRBD1. Trimming removed 0 bases from V and 5 bases from J; junction bases left unmatched: 6. CDR1 is MNHEY, CDR2 SVGAGI, per germline. This CDR3 has 15 amino acids.

This clone was observed a few times. The V and J genes are TRBV5-4 and TRBJ2-5, with a tentative D call TRBD1 (5 bases). Trimming took 0 bases from V and 7 from J, leaving 7 bases between them. Germline CDR1 is SGHNT and CDR2 is YYREEE (reference sequence). CDR3 length: 12 residues. CDR3 coding DNA: TGTGCCAGCAGCTTGGAAGGGGCGACCCAGTACTTC. It is translated as CASSLEGATQYF. Full variable domain (outside the CDR3, taken from reference TRBV5-4 and TRBJ2-5): ETGVTQSPTHLIKTRGQQVTLRCSSQSGHNTVSWYQQALGQGPQFIFQYYREEENGRGNFPPRFSGLQFPNYSSELNVNALELDDSALYLCASSLEGATQYFGPGTRLLVL.

The rearrangement joins TRBV29-1 to TRBJ2-3; 7 bases match TRBD1. This CDR3 has 11 residues. V shed 7 bases, J shed 4 bases, and the junction held 2 bases outside the gene matches. Germline CDR1 reads SQVTM; CDR2 reads ANQGSEA. The CDR3 DNA reads TGCAGCGGGACAGGTCCAGATACGCAGTATTTT. Translating gives CSGTGPDTQYF.